This is a list of T cell receptor beta chains from one sample in a study of cytomegalovirus exposure and HLA in healthy donors. Assay used: immunoSEQ multiplex PCR; TCRdb lists only in-frame clones, some missing. The table lists some 130,000 clones, 77% of them singletons. The material sequenced was PBMCs. These receptor sequences come from a male donor in good health and CMV-seropositive. Both conserved end residues are part of each CDR3. A D gene is named only where the DNA matches it firmly. Clone sizes are given selectively: once, few, many, or a class where the clone is expanded.

TRBJ2-7	once	NA	TRBV9	CASSVGHASYEQYF	TGTGCCAGCAGCGTGGGACATGCCTCCTACGAGCAGTACTTC
TRBJ2-2	NA	NA	TRBV5-1	CASSFSGTNTGELFF	TGCGCCAGCAGCTTCAGCGGAACGAACACCGGGGAGCTGTTTTTT
TRBJ1-2	NA	NA	TRBV6-5	CATGAGNYGYTF	TGTGCCACCGGTGCAGGGAACTATGGCTACACCTTC
TRBJ1-2	NA	NA	TRBV28	CASSLPRAERPYGYTF	TGTGCCAGCAGTTTGCCGCGGGCCGAAAGGCCCTATGGCTACACCTTC
TRBJ1-3	NA	NA	TRBV6-1	CAINLEAGNTIYF	TGTGCCATCAATCTTGAGGCCGGAAACACCATATATTTT
TRBJ1-2	NA	TRBD1	TRBV10-3	CAISEFTGTGYGYTF	TGTGCCATCAGTGAGTTTACCGGGACAGGCTATGGCTACACCTTC
TRBJ1-1	NA	NA	TRBV7-9	CSSSLRGMEAFF	TGTTCCAGCAGCTTACGGGGGATGGAAGCTTTCTTT
TRBJ2-4	NA	NA	TRBV6-6	CASSYGRGGTKNIQYF	TGTGCCAGCAGTTACGGCAGGGGTGGGACCAAAAACATTCAGTACTTC
TRBJ1-6	once	NA	TRBV28	CASSPGISTPLHF	TGTGCCAGCAGTCCAGGGATCTCAACACCCCTCCACTTT
TRBJ2-2	NA	NA	TRBV7-6	CASTLYRDANTGELFF	TGTGCCAGCACCCTGTACAGGGACGCGAACACCGGGGAGCTGTTTTTT
TRBJ1-1	NA	TRBD1	TRBV7-2	CASSPTTGAGAFF	TGTGCCAGCAGCCCTACGACAGGGGCTGGGGCTTTCTTT
TRBJ1-5	NA	TRBD1	TRBV6-1	CASSVGQGKNQPQHF	TGTGCCAGCAGTGTCGGACAGGGAAAAAATCAGCCCCAGCATTTT
TRBJ2-3	once	NA	TRBV19	CASSIGNRVVDTQYF	TGTGCCAGTAGTATAGGTAACAGGGTGGTAGATACGCAGTATTTT
TRBJ1-2	NA	NA	TRBV6-5	CASSYREGPNYGYTF	TGTGCCAGCAGTTACCGGGAAGGGCCGAACTATGGCTACACCTTC
TRBJ2-3	NA	TRBD1	TRBV5-6	CASSPWTGSVADTQYF	TGTGCCAGCAGCCCCTGGACAGGGTCAGTTGCAGATACGCAGTATTTT
TRBJ2-7	NA	TRBD1	TRBV7-9	CASSVGQGAKQYF	TGTGCCAGCAGTGTGGGACAGGGGGCGAAGCAGTACTTC
TRBJ2-6	NA	TRBD1	TRBV14	CASSRRGGGSGANVLTF	TGTGCCAGCAGCCGTAGAGGGGGCGGCTCTGGGGCCAACGTCCTGACTTTC
TRBJ2-7	NA	NA	TRBV6-5	CASRLTRLTYEQYF	TGTGCCAGCAGACTGACCAGGTTGACCTACGAGCAGTACTTC
TRBJ2-7	few	TRBD2	TRBV9	CASSVGLAGVEEQYF	TGTGCCAGCAGCGTAGGACTAGCGGGGGTTGAAGAGCAGTACTTC
TRBJ2-2	NA	NA	TRBV9	CASSLGGGYTGELFF	TGTGCCAGCAGCCTAGGGGGGGGCTACACCGGGGAGCTGTTTTTT
TRBJ1-1	NA	TRBD1	TRBV4-2	CASSQVGTGVTEAFF	TGTGCCAGCAGCCAAGTAGGCACAGGGGTCACTGAAGCTTTCTTT
TRBJ2-1	NA	TRBD2	TRBV19	CASNPYPGTSSYNEQFF	TGTGCCAGTAACCCCTACCCCGGGACTAGCAGCTACAATGAGCAGTTCTTC
TRBJ1-2	NA	TRBD1	TRBV5-6	CASSDRGHYGYTF	TGTGCCAGCAGCGACAGGGGCCACTATGGCTACACCTTC
TRBJ2-6	NA	TRBD2	TRBV18	CASSPRGPGTSGLSGANVLTF	TGTGCCAGCTCACCACGTGGACCTGGGACTAGCGGGCTCTCTGGGGCCAACGTCCTGACTTTC
TRBJ2-2	NA	NA	TRBV18	CASSAFDVRVWSGELFF	TGTGCCAGCTCAGCCTTTGATGTTCGGGTCTGGTCGGGGGAGCTGTTTTTT
TRBJ2-5	NA	TRBD2	TRBV2	CASTEGLAVKTQYF	TGTGCCAGCACCGAGGGACTAGCGGTGAAGACCCAGTACTTC
TRBJ2-7	once	NA	TRBV6-5	CASSPRGKNYEQYF	TGTGCCAGCAGTCCTCGGGGGAAGAACTACGAGCAGTACTTC
TRBJ2-1	NA	TRBD2	TRBV19	CASRGGEQNSEQFF	TGTGCCAGTAGGGGGGGGGAACAGAACTCCGAGCAGTTCTTC
TRBJ1-3	NA	NA	TRBV7-9	CASSAVTRGNTIYF	TGTGCCAGCAGCGCAGTCACCAGGGGAAACACCATATATTTT
TRBJ2-7	NA	NA	TRBV7-6	CASSPTLSYEQYF	TGTGCCAGCAGCCCTACTCTATCCTACGAGCAGTACTTC
TRBJ1-1	few	TRBD1	TRBV7-2	CASSLGGQGAHTEAFF	TGTGCCAGCAGCTTAGGCGGTCAGGGGGCCCACACTGAAGCTTTCTTT
TRBJ2-4	NA	TRBD2	TRBV2	CASGLAGAYF	TGTGCCAGCGGGCTAGCGGGGGCCTACTTC
TRBJ1-3	NA	NA	TRBV9	CASSPRSGTGDSGNTIYF	TGTGCCAGCAGCCCGCGTAGTGGCACAGGTGACTCTGGAAACACCATATATTTT
TRBJ1-4	NA	TRBD1	TRBV2	CASKGQGREEKLFF	TGTGCCAGCAAGGGACAGGGGCGAGAGGAAAAACTGTTTTTT
TRBJ2-3	NA	NA	TRBV2	CASSSTDTQYF	TGTGCCAGCTCTAGCACAGATACGCAGTATTTT
TRBJ1-2	NA	NA	TRBV19	CASRLGQYGYTF	TGTGCCAGTCGGCTCGGACAGTATGGCTACACCTTC
TRBJ1-6	few	TRBD1	TRBV7-8	CASSQRTGPNSPLHF	TGTGCCAGCAGCCAACGGACAGGGCCAAATTCACCCCTCCACTTT
TRBJ2-7	NA	TRBD1	TRBV9	CASSVGGQTYEQYF	TGTGCCAGCAGCGTAGGGGGACAGACCTACGAGCAGTACTTC
TRBJ2-2	NA	TRBD1	TRBV28	CASSLFRGRGELFF	TGTGCCAGCAGTTTATTCAGGGGGCGCGGGGAGCTGTTTTTT
TRBJ1-6	NA	NA	TRBV5-4	CASSLDGGHNSPLHF	TGTGCCAGCAGCTTGGACGGAGGCCATAATTCACCCCTCCACTTT
TRBJ2-5	NA	NA	TRBV10-3	CAISARTEETQYF	TGTGCCATCAGCGCCCGGACAGAAGAGACCCAGTACTTC
TRBJ2-1	NA	TRBD1	TRBV27	CASSHRGHEQFF	TGTGCCAGCAGTCACAGGGGGCATGAGCAGTTCTTC
TRBJ1-1	NA	TRBD1	TRBV2	CASSLQGLMNTEAFF	TGTGCCAGCAGCCTACAGGGGTTAATGAACACTGAAGCTTTCTTT
TRBJ2-1	NA	TRBD2	TRBV7-2	CASSHSGRWNEQFF	TGTGCCAGCAGCCATAGCGGGAGGTGGAATGAGCAGTTCTTC
TRBJ1-5	NA	NA	TRBV19	CASSPLRGTTLNQPQHF	TGTGCCAGTAGCCCCCTAAGGGGCACTACCCTCAATCAGCCCCAGCATTTT
TRBJ2-3	NA	NA	TRBV9	CASSVSGSTDTQYF	TGTGCCAGCAGCGTAAGCGGTAGCACAGATACGCAGTATTTT
TRBJ2-4	NA	TRBD2	TRBV7-9	CASSFGGSDLAKNIQYF	TGTGCCAGCAGCTTTGGCGGGAGCGACTTAGCCAAAAACATTCAGTACTTC
TRBJ2-1	NA	NA	TRBV6-5	CASSYSGPVNEQFF	TGTGCCAGCAGTTACTCGGGGCCGGTCAATGAGCAGTTCTTC
TRBJ1-5	NA	TRBD1	TRBV6-1	CASSVLQGQGAYQPQHF	TGTGCCAGCAGTGTGTTGCAGGGACAGGGGGCCTATCAGCCCCAGCATTTT
TRBJ2-7	NA	TRBD1	TRBV11-2	CASSLAGQGEQYF	TGTGCCAGCAGCTTGGCGGGACAGGGCGAGCAGTACTTC
TRBJ2-5	NA	NA	TRBV27	CASSSRYQETQYF	TGTGCCAGCAGTTCCCGGTACCAAGAGACCCAGTACTTC